The following is a T cell receptor beta chain sequence with its context. This entry comes from a study of control samples from healthy donors and cancer patients. This table comes from immunoSEQ multiplex PCR, and its TCRdb copy is limited to in-frame clones, with some not included. The repertoire holds around 110,000 clones, with 85% to 95% as singletons. Trimming took off 8 bases at V and 4 bases at J, with 20 bases between the two ends. Looked up from germline, CDR1 is WSHSY and CDR2 is SAAADI. CDR3 length equals 15 residues. Sample: blood. This receptor was identified in a man younger than 40 in good health. This chain links TRBV10-2 with TRBJ1-1; no clear D gene. CDR3 sequence reads: CASEVDGRGPTEAFF. The CDR3 region has the DNA TGCGCCAGCGAGGTCGATGGACGTGGACCCACTGAAGCTTTCTTT.